This TCR beta chain comes out of a study of blood T cells in healthy people across ages. This clonotype was recorded a few times. Trimming at V came to 3 bases and at J to 3 bases, leaving 2 bases not matched to a gene. This CDR3 comprises 13 residues. Per germline, CDR1 SGDLS and CDR2 YYNGEE. The second PCR ran roughly 6 to 11 cycles with a sample-barcoded 5' primer and J-beta primers. TCRdb analysed the 5' RACE reads with MiXCR anew, one entry per CDR3 protein. This sample carries some 1.5 million distinct CDR3 sequences, roughly 27% of them seen once, and the ten largest clones take about 7.7%. V usage is TRBV9 and J usage is TRBJ1-1, with 7 bases that match TRBD1. The sequenced sample consisted of blood. This receptor was obtained from a young woman in good health. CDR3 sequence reads: CASSAGQDTEAFF. The DNA for the CDR3 is TGTGCCAGCAGCGCAGGACAGGACACTGAAGCTTTCTTT.